What follows are 29 T cell receptor beta chains derived from one specimen sequenced in a study of cytomegalovirus exposure and HLA in healthy donors. Amplification used 60 Vbeta primers and 13 Jbeta primers. Data came from immunoSEQ multiplex PCR; TCRdb stores just in-frame clones and leaves some out. The table lists some 140,000 clones, roughly 80% of them singletons. The material sequenced was PBMCs. The receptors shown here come from a woman aged 50 to 65 in good health and CMV-seropositive.

The chain is built from TRBV6-1 and TRBJ1-1, with a tentative D call TRBD1 (5 bases). With 4 bases removed from V and 5 bases from J, the gap between germline ends came to 20 bases. Per the germline V gene, CDR1 is MNHNS and CDR2 is SASEGT. CDR3 length: 16 residues. The CDR3 reads CASSVLDGAEETEAFF. CDR3 DNA: TGTGCCAGCAGTGTATTGGATGGGGCTGAAGAAACTGAAGCTTTCTTT.

The rearrangement joins TRBV4-1 to TRBJ1-2; the D is unclear. Trimming took off 6 bases at V and 1 base at J, with 18 bases between the two ends. The CDR3 sequence is 16 residues long. Looked up from germline, CDR1 is MGHRA and CDR2 is YSYEKL. The chain's CDR3 is CASRVSGGDYNYGYTF. The CDR3, as DNA: TGCGCCAGCAGAGTCTCGGGCGGGGATTATAACTATGGCTACACCTTC.

The rearrangement uses TRBV10-2 and TRBJ1-5; D might be TRBD1 (5 bases). V was cut by 6 bases and J by 4 bases, with 16 bases left in between. Germline V gives CDR1 WSHSY, CDR2 SAAADI. The CDR3 contains 15 residues. In DNA form, the CDR3 reads TGCGCCAGCAGCCCCGGGAGGGGAGGGAATCAGCCCCAGCATTTT. Protein sequence: CASSPGRGGNQPQHF.

The V gene is TRBV7-3, the J gene TRBJ2-3, with D unclear. Trimming shortened V by 2 bases and J by 2 bases, and 14 bases separated the two germline ends. In germline, CDR1 is SGHTA, CDR2 FQGTGA. The CDR3 length is 16 residues. CDR3 nucleotides: TGTGCCAGCAGCTTAGAGCCGGGTGTTACCACAGATACGCAGTATTTT. Translated: CASSLEPGVTTDTQYF.

The chain is built from TRBV7-8 and TRBJ2-1; 8 bases line up with TRBD2. V trimming: 3 bases; J trimming: 9 bases; junction bases outside the gene matches: 10. The CDR3 extends over 15 amino acids. In germline, CDR1 is SGHVS, CDR2 FQNEAQ. CDR3 loop: CASSFMRGAGGEQFF. CDR3 sequence (DNA): TGTGCCAGCAGCTTTATGCGGGGGGCCGGCGGTGAGCAGTTCTTC.

The chain couples TRBV7-9 to TRBJ2-6; D is possibly TRBD2 (5 bases). There are 16 residues in the CDR3. V lost 5 bases to trimming and J lost 0 bases, with 11 bases between them. CDR1 is SEHNR and CDR2 is FQNEAQ in the germline V gene (reference sequence). The CDR3 nucleotides read TGTGCCAGCAGCCCCTCTCGGGGCTCTGGGGCCAACGTCCTGACTTTC. This gives the protein CASSPSRGSGANVLTF.

The chain links TRBV19 to TRBJ1-5; 7 bases are a match to TRBD1. Germline assignment: CDR1 LNHDA and CDR2 SQIVND (reference sequence). This CDR3 has 16 residues. With 4 bases clipped from V and 4 bases from J, the junction kept 10 bases outside the gene matches. The CDR3 nucleotides read TGTGCCAGTAGTAACCAGAAACAGGGGAGGAATCAGCCCCAGCATTTT. Amino acids: CASSNQKQGRNQPQHF.

The V and J genes are TRBV29-1 and TRBJ2-3, with TRBD2 matching 10 bases. V shed 7 bases and J 6 bases; nucleotides not matched to a gene: 10. Germline CDR1 SQVTM, CDR2 ANQGSEA. This CDR3 is built from 14 residues. This CDR3 reads CSAQAGGTADTQYF. The CDR3 DNA sequence: TGCAGCGCCCAAGCGGGGGGGACGGCGGATACGCAGTATTTT.

This clone was counted only a few times. V usage is TRBV14 and J usage is TRBJ1-1, with D possibly TRBD1 on 5 matching bases. The V gene's germline CDR1 is SGHDN and CDR2 FVKESK. CDR3 length: 16 amino acids. Trimming removed 4 bases at V and 8 bases at J, with 23 bases between. The CDR3 sequence is CASSLETESYFMEAFF. The DNA for the CDR3 is TGTGCCAGCAGCCTAGAGACAGAGTCCTACTTTATGGAAGCTTTCTTT.

The sample holds a few counts of this clone. The chain links TRBV6-4 to TRBJ1-2, with D perhaps TRBD1 (5 bases). The germline CDR1 and CDR2 sequences are MRHNA and SNTAGT. V lost 5 bases, J lost 7 bases, and 14 bases lay in between. The CDR3 loop spans 13 amino acids. The CDR3 DNA is TGTGCCAGCAGTAGGAGGGGCGCGGGTGGCTACACCTTC. Translated: CASSRRGAGGYTF.

This rearrangement joins TRBV6-1 to TRBJ1-3; D unresolved. V gave up 1 base and J gave up 5 bases, with 12 bases separating them. Germline V CDR1 and CDR2: MNHNS, SASEGT. The CDR3 has 15 amino acids. In DNA, the CDR3 is TGTGCCAGCAGTGAAGGGCTCGAACGCCGAAACACCATATATTTT. The encoded protein is CASSEGLERRNTIYF.

The V gene is TRBV25-1, the J gene TRBJ1-4; D may be TRBD1 (6 bases). The germline CDR1 and CDR2 sequences are MGHDK and SYGVNS. This CDR3 is 16 amino acids long. Trimming removed 4 bases at V and 3 bases at J, with 15 bases between. The CDR3 DNA is TGTGCCAGCAGTGGCCATCCAGGGGCGGCTAATGAAAAACTGTTTTTT. Its translation: CASSGHPGAANEKLFF.

The rearrangement uses TRBV7-9 and TRBJ2-1; 12 bases are shared with TRBD2. With 0 bases clipped from V and 3 bases from J, the junction kept 3 bases outside the gene matches. The germline CDR1 and CDR2 sequences are SEHNR and FQNEAQ (reference sequence). CDR3 length: 17 amino acids. CDR3 residues: CASSLATSGGNYNEQFF. CDR3 in DNA: TGTGCCAGCAGCTTAGCCACTAGCGGGGGGAACTACAATGAGCAGTTCTTC.

The J gene is TRBJ1-6, the V gene TRBV5-1, with 9 bases fitting TRBD1. The trim removed 4 bases at V and 10 bases at J, leaving 15 bases unmatched. CDR1 SGHRS and CDR2 YFSETQ come from the germline V gene. The CDR3 sequence is 17 residues long. CDR3 coding DNA: TGCGCCAGCAGCGCAGCCCGGGACAGGGTAACGTACTCACCCCTCCACTTT. Protein product: CASSAARDRVTYSPLHF.

This sequence joins TRBV1 and TRBJ2-1; TRBD2 reflects the table's D call only, with no check against the DNA. TRBV1 is tagged as a pseudogene. This CDR3 has 15 amino acids. The CDR3 sequence: CTSSQGQRPYNEQFF. The CDR3 DNA is TGCACCAGCAGCCAAGGGCAGCGCCCCTACAATGAGCAGTTCTTC.

The chain uses TRBV6-1 and TRBJ1-4; 8 positions agree with TRBD1. Trimming removed 8 bases from V and 4 bases from J; junction bases left unmatched: 6. The germline gives CDR1 MNHNS, CDR2 SASEGT. This CDR3 region has 14 residues. The CDR3 loop is CASARTGSNEKLFF. The CDR3, as DNA: TGTGCCAGCGCCCGGACAGGGAGTAATGAAAAACTGTTTTTT.

V gene TRBV6-5 combines with J gene TRBJ1-2; TRBD1 agrees at 8 bases. After removal of 6 bases from V and 4 bases from J, the junction contained 4 bases not matched to a gene. CDR3 size: 13 residues. CDR1 is MNHEY, CDR2 SVGAGI, per germline. This CDR3 reads CASREQGVYGYTF. The DNA of the CDR3 is TGTGCCAGCAGAGAACAGGGGGTCTATGGCTACACCTTC.

The chain's CDR3 is CASSLEVGSGGASEQYF. DNA of the CDR3: TGTGCCAGCAGCTTAGAAGTGGGTAGCGGGGGGGCAAGTGAGCAGTACTTC. The rearrangement uses TRBV7-9 and TRBJ2-7; the match to TRBD2 covers 11 bases. Germline-derived CDR1 and CDR2 are SEHNR and FQNEAQ (reference sequence). V shed 1 base and J 7 bases; nucleotides not matched to a gene: 12. The CDR3 extends over 17 amino acids.

This chain links TRBV28 with TRBJ2-1; the D is unclear. Trimming took off 6 bases at V and 6 bases at J, with 9 bases between the two ends. Germline assignment: CDR1 MDHEN and CDR2 SYDVKM. The CDR3 loop spans 12 amino acids. This chain's CDR3 is CASRAYSNEQFF. The CDR3 DNA reads as TGTGCCAGCAGAGCCTATAGCAATGAGCAGTTCTTC. The full variable domain, with the rest looked up from reference TRBV28 and TRBJ2-1, is DVKVTQSSRYLVKRTGEKVFLECVQDMDHENMFWYRQDPGLGLRLIYFSYDVKMKEKGDIPEGYSVSREKKERFSLILESASTNQTSMYLCASRAYSNEQFFGPGTRLTVL.

Written as DNA, the CDR3 is TGTGCCAGCATGGGGGCGCGTTTGGGGGGGCAGCCCCAGCATTTT. It specifies CASMGARLGGQPQHF. This rearrangement joins TRBV2 to TRBJ1-5; the D gene is possibly TRBD1 (6 bases). The germline V gene has CDR1 SNHLY and CDR2 FYNNEI. The V end was cut by 7 bases, the J end by 7 bases, with 20 bases between. The CDR3 sequence is 15 residues long.

The chain is built from TRBV5-4 and TRBJ1-6; 8 bases align to TRBD1. The germline V gene encodes CDR1 SGHNT and CDR2 YYREEE (reference sequence). V gave up 4 bases and J gave up 10 bases; unmatched junction bases: 7. The CDR3 runs to 14 residues. CDR3 in amino acids: CASSADRAGSPLHF. The CDR3 region has the DNA TGTGCCAGCAGCGCGGACAGGGCTGGGTCACCCCTCCACTTT.

The chain combines TRBV9 with TRBJ2-2; the D is unclear. The CDR3 contains 13 residues. The ends were cut back, 0 bases at V and 4 bases at J, with 4 bases in the middle. Germline V gene sequence: CDR1 SGDLS, CDR2 YYNGEE. CDR3: CASSVGGTGELFF. DNA of the CDR3: TGTGCCAGCAGCGTAGGAGGCACCGGGGAGCTGTTTTTT.

This clone was detected only a few times. This chain connects TRBV5-1 to TRBJ1-4; 9 nucleotides match TRBD1. The CDR3 length is 16 residues. V lost 4 bases, J lost 7 bases, and 11 bases stayed unmatched. Looked up from germline, CDR1 is SGHRS and CDR2 is YFSETQ. CDR3 nucleotides: TGCGCCAGCAGCGCTAGGGGACAGGGCCTTTCTGAAAAACTGTTTTTT. Protein sequence: CASSARGQGLSEKLFF. The variable domain in full, with the rest retrieved from reference TRBV5-1 and TRBJ1-4, is KAGVTQTPRYLIKTRGQQVTLSCSPISGHRSVSWYQQTPGQGLQFLFEYFSETQRNKGNFPGRFSGRQFSNSRSEMNVSTLELGDSALYLCASSARGQGLSEKLFFGSGTQLSVL.

In this sample, this clone turned up a few times. The V gene is TRBV7-2, the J gene TRBJ2-3, with 12 bases fitting TRBD2. The CDR3 consists of 17 residues. Germline trimming cut 4 bases from V and 0 bases from J; bases unmatched to any gene: 5. The V gene's germline CDR1 is SGHTA and CDR2 FQGNSA. This chain's CDR3 is CASSSWTSGVSTDTQYF. CDR3 in DNA: TGTGCCAGCAGCTCCTGGACTAGCGGGGTTAGCACAGATACGCAGTATTTT.

The chain carries TRBV7-9 and TRBJ2-7; D is unresolved. CDR3 size: 16 residues. The ends were cut back, 1 base at V and 4 bases at J, with 17 bases in the middle. Germline values: CDR1 SEHNR, CDR2 FQNEAQ (reference sequence). This CDR3 is CASSLGLPGNTYEQYF. The CDR3 DNA sequence: TGTGCCAGCAGCTTAGGTCTCCCAGGTAACACGTACGAGCAGTACTTC.

This chain uses TRBV23-1 with TRBJ2-1, with 8 nucleotides matching TRBD1. TRBV23-1 is noted as an ORF with a role that remains uncertain. V was clipped by 0 bases and J by 3 bases; unmatched bases: 4. The CDR3 spans 16 residues. CDR3 bases: TGCGCCAGCAGTCAATCATCAGACAGGGGCTACAATGAGCAGTTCTTC. Translation: CASSQSSDRGYNEQFF.

The chain combines TRBV9 with TRBJ2-7, with 12 bases lining up with TRBD2. CDR3 length: 16 residues. V gave up 4 bases and J gave up 5 bases; unmatched junction bases: 10. Per the germline V gene, CDR1 is SGDLS and CDR2 is YYNGEE. The CDR3 DNA is TGTGCCAGCAGCCCAACGACTAGCGGGGGAATAAACGAGCAGTACTTC. Its protein product is CASSPTTSGGINEQYF.

The chain couples TRBV7-2 to TRBJ2-1; TRBD2 is a possible D gene (6 bases). V gave up 2 bases and J gave up 5 bases, with 7 bases separating them. The CDR3 covers 13 residues. In germline, CDR1 is SGHTA, CDR2 FQGNSA. This chain's CDR3 is CASSLRGDNEQFF. The DNA of the CDR3 is TGTGCCAGCAGCTTACGCGGGGACAATGAGCAGTTCTTC.

The V gene is TRBV4-3, the J gene TRBJ1-6, with D possibly TRBD1 on 6 matching bases. The CDR3 contains 18 residues. V shed 0 bases and J shed 6 bases, with 18 bases lying between them. Germline CDR1 is LGHNA and CDR2 is YSLEER. The CDR3 sequence: CASSQDSVAGEINSPLHF. The CDR3 DNA is TGCGCCAGCAGCCAAGATAGTGTGGCAGGGGAGATTAATTCACCCCTCCACTTT.